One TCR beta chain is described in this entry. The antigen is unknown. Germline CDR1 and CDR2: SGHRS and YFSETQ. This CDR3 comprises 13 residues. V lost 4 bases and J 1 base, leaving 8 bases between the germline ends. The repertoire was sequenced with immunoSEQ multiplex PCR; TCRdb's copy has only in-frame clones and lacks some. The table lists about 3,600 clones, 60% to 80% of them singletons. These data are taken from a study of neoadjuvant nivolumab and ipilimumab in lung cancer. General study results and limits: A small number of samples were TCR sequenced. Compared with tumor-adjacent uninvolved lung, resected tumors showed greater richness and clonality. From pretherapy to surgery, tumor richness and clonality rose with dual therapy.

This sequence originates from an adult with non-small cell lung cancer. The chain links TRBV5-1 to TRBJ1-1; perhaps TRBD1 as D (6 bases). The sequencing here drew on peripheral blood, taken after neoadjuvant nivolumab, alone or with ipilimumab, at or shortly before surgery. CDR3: CASSTTGNTEAFF. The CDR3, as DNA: TGCGCCAGCAGCACGACAGGGAACACTGAAGCTTTCTTT.